The present entry profiles one TCR beta chain with its context. In germline, CDR1 is MNHEY, CDR2 SMNVEV (reference sequence). V was clipped by 6 bases and J by 1 base; unmatched bases: 12. The CDR3 is 17 amino acids. Original methodology: Estimation of nucleated cell counts was performed using reference gene primer amplification. The table came from immunoSEQ multiplex PCR; TCRdb's copy has only in-frame clones and leaves some out. V, J and clone size were drawn from that table, and D and trimming were deduced from the DNA. The table shows about 170,000 clones, with approximately 91% occurring only once. This entry comes from a study of blood T cell repertoires in COVID-19. For the study at large: PBMCs, B-cell-depleted T cells, or T cells provided the cDNA or gDNA that made up the material.

The TCR was taken from a man aged 50-60 years with acute or convalescent COVID-19. The chain employs TRBV27 and TRBJ2-1, with TRBD2 identical over 7 bases. The sample consisted of peripheral blood. The CDR3 nucleotides are TGTGCCAGCAGCCTATTCCCTAGCGGCCCTTCCTACAATGAGCAGTTCTTC. Translated: CASSLFPSGPSYNEQFF.